This T cell receptor beta chain was captured by sequencing in a study of T cell clonality in common variable immunodeficiency. This clone occurred many times. The CDR3 end is not reached by the read, which stops 3 residues before it; the germline J gene fills it in. The CDR3 is 15 amino acids. V shed 6 bases and J 6 bases; nucleotides not matched to a gene: 10. CDR1 and CDR2 (germline): SQVTM, ANQGSEA. TCRdb's table, derived via immunoSEQ multiplex PCR, lists solely in-frame clones and lacks some. Reported are around 34,000 clones, none seen only once; the ten largest carry 0.95%. The sequenced sample consisted of peripheral blood mononuclear cells. The chain has TRBV29-1 and TRBJ2-2, with 10 bases aligning to TRBD1. The sequence was obtained from a person between 18 and 69 years old in good health. CDR3 loop: CSVQRGQGMAGELFF. The CDR3 bases that were read are TGCAGCGTCCAAAGGGGACAGGGGATGGCCGGGGAG.